The 21 T cell receptor beta chains in this list originate from one sample, sequenced in a study of blood T cells in healthy people across ages (dated by TCRdb to about 2015). The library was obtained by 5' RACE. TCRdb lists the instrument as Illumina HiSeq 2500. The second PCR ran for roughly 7 to 11 cycles and used a J-beta primer mix along with a sample-barcoded 5' primer. Through fastp at Q25 and MiXCR, TCRdb rebuilt clones from the public reads, retaining in-frame beta chains. Here each entry gathers all rows of one CDR3 protein and keeps the most common genes and DNA. The sample includes about a million distinct CDR3 sequences, with under 40% observed a single time. The top ten hold around 14% of the sample. Material: blood. The source is a man aged 18 to 30 in good health.

This sequence joins TRBV6-1 and TRBJ2-3; 8 positions match TRBD2. The CDR3 totals 16 residues. From germline, CDR1 is MNHNS and CDR2 SASEGT. V gave up 5 bases and J gave up 1 base; unmatched junction bases: 8. The CDR3: CASSPLKRGRTDTQYF. In DNA form, the CDR3 reads TGTGCCAGCAGTCCGTTAAAGCGGGGGCGCACAGATACGCAGTATTTT.

This clonotype turned up a few times. At one end, the junction sequence differs from germline, possibly due to a read error. The chain carries TRBV5-1 and TRBJ1-4, with 7 bases aligning to TRBD1. The CDR3 covers 16 residues. Germline lookup yields CDR1 SGHRS and CDR2 YFSETQ. The CDR3, as DNA: TGCGCCAGCAGCCCCTCGCCAGGGGGGGGAAATGAGAAACTGTTTTTT. Protein sequence: CASSPSPGGGNEKLFF. Full variable domain (missing parts from reference TRBV5-1 and TRBJ1-4): KAGVTQTPRYLIKTRGQQVTLSCSPISGHRSVSWYQQTPGQGLQFLFEYFSETQRNKGNFPGRFSGRQFSNSRSEMNVSTLELGDSALYLCASSPSPGGGNEKLFFGSGTQLSVL.

This chain joins TRBV20-1 and TRBJ2-3, with TRBD1 as a possible D gene (6 bases). The germline gives CDR1 DFQATT, CDR2 SNEGSKA (reference sequence). The germline V and J ends were trimmed by 6 bases and 2 bases, with 18 bases remaining between them. The CDR3 is 15 residues long. CDR3 bases: TGCAGTGCATTAAACCCAGGGACATTCACAGATACGCAGTATTTT. It codes for CSALNPGTFTDTQYF.

The genes are TRBV6-5 and TRBJ1-2; D remains unclear. This CDR3 contains 13 residues. Germline CDR1 MNHEY, CDR2 SVGAGI. V lost 2 bases and J lost 6, with 10 bases in between. The CDR3: CASSYLSADGYTF. In DNA form, the CDR3 reads TGTGCCAGCAGTTACCTATCGGCGGATGGCTACACCTTC.

This sequence joins TRBV20-1 and TRBJ2-3; possible D gene TRBD1, 6 bases. CDR3 size: 15 residues. Germline V lookup: CDR1 DFQATT, CDR2 SNEGSKA (reference sequence). Trimming took 5 bases from V and 4 from J, leaving 19 bases between them. This chain's CDR3 is CSAYGQWARADTQYF. The CDR3 DNA reads TGCAGTGCTTACGGACAGTGGGCCCGCGCAGATACGCAGTATTTT.

This clonotype was counted many times. V and J are TRBV4-1 and TRBJ1-4; no clear D. This CDR3 has 16 residues. V lost 2 bases, J lost 1 base, and 11 bases lay in between. CDR1 is MGHRA, CDR2 YSYEKL, per germline. The CDR3 is CASSQLAGITNEKLFF. CDR3 DNA sequence: TGCGCCAGCAGCCAACTGGCGGGGATAACTAATGAAAAACTGTTTTTT.

At least ten counts were recorded for this clonotype. V usage is TRBV12-3 or TRBV12-4 and J usage is TRBJ1-2; TRBD1 might be the D (6 bases). The CDR3 loop spans 14 amino acids. Trimming stripped 5 bases from V and 4 bases from J, with 14 bases between. The CDR3 is CASSVSGASYGYTF. As DNA, the CDR3 is TGTGCCAGCAGTGTCTCAGGGGCGTCCTATGGCTACACCTTC.

This chain connects TRBV5-1 to TRBJ2-7, with D maybe TRBD2 (5 bases). Germline V gene lookup returns CDR1 SGHRS and CDR2 YFSETQ. The CDR3 length is 13 residues. Trimming shortened V by 0 bases and J by 7 bases, and 11 bases separated the two germline ends. The CDR3: CASSLEDSEEQYF. The CDR3 bases are TGCGCCAGCAGCTTGGAGGATAGCGAGGAGCAGTACTTC.

This clonotype was recorded at least ten times. The V gene is TRBV6-2 or TRBV6-3, the J gene TRBJ1-2, with D uncertain. Germline V gene data show CDR1 as MNHEY and CDR2 as SVGEGT. The CDR3 sequence is 11 residues long. Trimming removed 4 bases from V and 7 bases from J, with 7 bases in between. CDR3: CASSSGFGYTF. In nucleotides, the CDR3 is TGTGCCAGCAGTTCGGGTTTTGGCTACACCTTC.

The CDR3 here is CSADSGTGGGLNTEAFF. The CDR3 nucleotides read TGCAGTGCTGATTCCGGGACAGGGGGGGGTCTGAACACTGAAGCTTTCTTT. This chain connects TRBV20-1 to TRBJ1-1; TRBD1 matches 11 bases. V trimming: 5 bases; J trimming: 0 bases; junction bases outside the gene matches: 11. CDR1 DFQATT and CDR2 SNEGSKA come from the germline V gene (reference sequence). The CDR3 runs 17 residues.

This clonotype was seen a few times. The chain uses TRBV4-2 and TRBJ1-6; 7 positions match TRBD1. J lost 2 bases, V lost 0 bases, and 4 bases had no gene match. The germline CDR1 and CDR2 sequences are LGHNA and YNFKEQ. This CDR3 is 17 amino acids long. CDR3 amino acids: CASSQEDRAAYNSPLHF. The CDR3 nucleotides are TGTGCCAGCAGCCAAGAAGACAGGGCAGCCTATAATTCACCCCTCCACTTT.

The chain uses TRBV5-1 and TRBJ1-1; D unresolved. The CDR3 covers 14 residues. Between the trimmed V and J ends, which lost 6 bases and 4 bases, there was a span of 16 bases. CDR1 and CDR2 (germline): SGHRS, YFSETQ. CDR3 sequence reads: CASTLLGASTEAFF. For the CDR3, the DNA is TGCGCCAGCACCCTCCTCGGTGCAAGCACTGAAGCTTTCTTT.

This clonotype was seen ten or more times. The rearrangement uses TRBV29-1 and TRBJ1-2, with 10 bases lining up with TRBD1. The germline V gene has CDR1 SQVTM and CDR2 ANQGSEA. The CDR3 loop spans 13 amino acids. Trimming at V came to 4 bases and at J to 4 bases, leaving 3 bases not matched to a gene. The CDR3 protein is CSVGDRGSYGYTF. The CDR3 DNA is TGCAGCGTTGGGGACAGGGGTTCCTATGGCTACACCTTC.

CDR3 bases: TGCAGTGCTAGAGTGGAGGGCAGTTACAATGAGCAGTTCTTC. Its translation is CSARVEGSYNEQFF. V usage is TRBV20-1 and J usage is TRBJ2-1, with D perhaps TRBD2 (6 bases). Trimming pared 1 base from V and 4 bases from J, leaving 11 bases between. Looked up from germline, CDR1 is DFQATT and CDR2 is SNEGSKA (reference sequence). The CDR3 is made up of 14 amino acids.

The chain combines TRBV12-3 or TRBV12-4 with TRBJ1-2, with D possibly TRBD1 on 5 matching bases. The V end lost 6 bases, the J end lost 9 bases, and 20 bases lay between the germline ends. The CDR3 totals 14 residues. The chain's CDR3 is CASSLARESRSYTF. In nucleotides, the CDR3 is TGTGCCAGCAGCCTGGCCAGGGAGAGTAGGAGCTACACCTTC.

This clonotype has more than one count but fewer than ten. The chain recombines TRBV20-1 with TRBJ2-7; 9 bases are a match to TRBD1. The CDR3 is 13 residues long. Germline assignment: CDR1 DFQATT and CDR2 SNEGSKA (reference sequence). The J segment lost 7 bases and the V segment lost 1 base, leaving 5 bases of the junction unmatched. In nucleotides, the CDR3 is TGCAGTGCTAGAGGACGGACAGGGGATGAGCAGTACTTC. This codes for CSARGRTGDEQYF.

This chain uses TRBV20-1 with TRBJ2-1, with 8 bases lining up with TRBD1. The assigned J gene may be wrong: the sequence end matches TRBJ2-7 better. The V gene's germline CDR1 is DFQATT and CDR2 SNEGSKA (reference sequence). This CDR3 region has 14 residues. CDR3 DNA: TGCAGTGCTACCAGGGGGCCCTCCTACAATGAGCAGTACTTC. It translates to CSATRGPSYNEQYF.

This clonotype has more than one count but fewer than ten. The chain joins TRBV5-1 to TRBJ1-1, with D hard to call. V lost 5 bases and J 0 bases, leaving 8 bases between the germline ends. This CDR3 comprises 13 residues. CDR1 is SGHRS and CDR2 is YFSETQ in the germline V gene. The CDR3 reads CASRFRLNTEAFF. The CDR3, as DNA: TGCGCCAGCAGGTTTCGTCTGAACACTGAAGCTTTCTTT. Supplemented by reference TRBV5-1 and TRBJ1-1, the full variable domain reads KAGVTQTPRYLIKTRGQQVTLSCSPISGHRSVSWYQQTPGQGLQFLFEYFSETQRNKGNFPGRFSGRQFSNSRSEMNVSTLELGDSALYLCASRFRLNTEAFFGQGTRLTVV.

The chain links TRBV13 to TRBJ2-3; 10 bases map to TRBD2. CDR3 size: 17 residues. The germline V gene encodes CDR1 PRHDT and CDR2 FYEKMQ (reference sequence). V was clipped by 5 bases and J by 3 bases; unmatched bases: 11. The CDR3 DNA reads TGTGCCAGCAGCAGCCCAAGCGGACTAGCGGAAACAGATACGCAGTATTTT. Its protein product is CASSSPSGLAETDTQYF.

This clonotype was seen only once. The junction departs from the called germline gene at one end, perhaps through a read error. The gene calls are TRBV11-2 and TRBJ1-3, with 7 bases matching TRBD1. This CDR3 region has 15 residues. CDR1 is SGHAT, CDR2 FQNNGV, per germline. As DNA, the CDR3 is TGTGCCAGCAGCGTAGACAGGGTAGCCGGAAACACCATATATTTT. This gives the protein CASSVDRVAGNTIYF.

The chain combines TRBV20-1 with TRBJ2-3, with a tentative D call TRBD2 (7 bases). Germline-derived CDR1 and CDR2 are DFQATT and SNEGSKA (reference sequence). This CDR3 is built from 14 residues. V lost 3 bases, J lost 5 bases, and 15 bases lay in between. The CDR3 DNA is TGCAGTGCTAGCCGGGGGGCCCGGCGAGATACGCAGTATTTT. Protein product: CSASRGARRDTQYF.